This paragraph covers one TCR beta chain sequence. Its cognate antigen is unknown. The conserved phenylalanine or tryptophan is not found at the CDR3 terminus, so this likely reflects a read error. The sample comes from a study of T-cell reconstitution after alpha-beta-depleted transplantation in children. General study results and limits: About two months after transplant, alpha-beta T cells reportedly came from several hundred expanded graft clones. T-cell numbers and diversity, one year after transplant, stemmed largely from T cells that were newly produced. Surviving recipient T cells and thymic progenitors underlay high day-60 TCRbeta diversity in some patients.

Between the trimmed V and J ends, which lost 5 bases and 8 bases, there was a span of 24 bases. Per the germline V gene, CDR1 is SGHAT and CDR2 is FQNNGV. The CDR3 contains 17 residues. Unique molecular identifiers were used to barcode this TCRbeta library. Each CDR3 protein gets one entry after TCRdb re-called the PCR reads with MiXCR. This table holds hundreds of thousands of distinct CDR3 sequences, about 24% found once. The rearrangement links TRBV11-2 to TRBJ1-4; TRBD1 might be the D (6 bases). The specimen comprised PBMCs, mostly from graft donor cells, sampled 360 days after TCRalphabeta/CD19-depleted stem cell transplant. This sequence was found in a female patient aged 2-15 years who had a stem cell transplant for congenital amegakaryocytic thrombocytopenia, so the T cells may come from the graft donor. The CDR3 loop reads CASSPTQGGRIIEKLFY. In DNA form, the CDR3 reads TGTGCCAGCAGCCCAACGCAAGGGGGGCGGATTATCGAAAAACTGTTTTAT.